The 20 T cell receptor beta chains below were found in one sample sequenced in a study of T cells in Graves' hyperthyroidism and ophthalmopathy. What was amplified from RNA transcripts were TCR beta CDR3 regions. The TCR CDR3 was amplified in a first-round RT-PCR using the HTBI primer set. TCRdb re-called the multiplex PCR reads through MiXCR, storing one row per CDR3 protein. The sample has 410,000 or so distinct CDR3 sequences, 14% to 15% seen once. Source material: blood. The receptors were gathered from a man younger than 30 with Graves' ophthalmopathy.

In this sample, this clonotype turned up many times. The genes are TRBV7-9 and TRBJ1-1, with TRBD1 matching 8 bases. The germline V gene has CDR1 SEHNR and CDR2 FQNEAQ (reference sequence). This CDR3 is 15 amino acids long. V lost 5 bases, J lost 7 bases, and 12 bases stayed unmatched. The CDR3 here is CASSTVDRVSNEAFF. The DNA for the CDR3 is TGTGCCAGCAGCACTGTGGACAGGGTTTCGAATGAAGCTTTCTTT.

The chain has TRBV30 and TRBJ2-2; perhaps TRBD2 as D (6 bases). The germline gives CDR1 GTSNPN, CDR2 SVGIG (reference sequence). The CDR3 runs 12 residues. V shed 5 bases and J shed 7 bases, with 11 bases lying between them. The CDR3, as DNA: TGTGCCTGGCGGTTGGGGGGCGGGGAGCTGTTTTTT. Translation: CAWRLGGGELFF.

The table lists this clonotype with a few counts. The V call is TRBV4-1, the J call TRBJ2-6; possible D gene TRBD1, 6 bases. V dropped 0 bases and J dropped 4 bases, with 16 bases sitting between them. The CDR3 contains 18 residues. Looked up from germline, CDR1 is MGHRA and CDR2 is YSYEKL. In nucleotides, the CDR3 is TGCGCCAGCAGCCAAGATGCAGGGGAAGATAACGGGGCCAACGTCCTGACTTTC. Translating gives CASSQDAGEDNGANVLTF.

This clonotype was seen at least ten times. V is TRBV3-1 and J is TRBJ1-2, with TRBD1 identical over 9 bases. Germline loops: CDR1 LGHDT, CDR2 YNNKEL (reference sequence). Trimming at V came to 4 bases and at J to 4 bases, leaving 7 bases not matched to a gene. This CDR3 has 15 amino acids. CDR3 DNA sequence: TGTGCCAGCAGCCTCCGGACAGGGGTTAGCTATGGCTACACCTTC. Its protein product is CASSLRTGVSYGYTF.

This clonotype has more than one count but fewer than ten. The CDR3 spells CASSSPIPPGAYEQYF. DNA for the CDR3: TGTGCCAGCAGTTCCCCCATTCCCCCCGGGGCTTACGAGCAGTACTTC. The rearrangement joins TRBV6-1 to TRBJ2-7; perhaps D is TRBD1 or TRBD2 (5 bases each). V lost 5 bases to trimming and J lost 4 bases, with 21 bases between them. Germline values: CDR1 MNHNS, CDR2 SASEGT. This CDR3 region has 16 residues.

This clonotype appeared many times. The chain has TRBV19 and TRBJ1-1, with 8 bases aligning to TRBD1. The germline CDR1 and CDR2 sequences are LNHDA and SQIVND (reference sequence). The J segment lost 4 bases and the V segment lost 8 bases, leaving 6 bases of the junction unmatched. The CDR3 totals 13 residues. DNA of the CDR3: TGTGCCAGTCAAGACAGGGGAGGCACTGAAGCTTTCTTT. This translates into CASQDRGGTEAFF.

The chain uses TRBV5-4 and TRBJ2-3; 10 bases line up with TRBD2. CDR1 SGHNT and CDR2 YYREEE come from the germline V gene (reference sequence). The trim removed 7 bases at V and 2 bases at J, leaving 10 bases unmatched. The CDR3 is made up of 16 amino acids. The CDR3 is CASGSTLAGSTDTQYF. The CDR3, as DNA: TGTGCCAGCGGCTCCACACTAGCGGGATCCACAGATACGCAGTATTTT.

This clonotype came up many times. The V call is TRBV5-5, the J call TRBJ2-7; TRBD2 matches at 8 bases. CDR1 is SGHKS and CDR2 is YYEKEE in the germline V gene (reference sequence). The V and J ends lost 4 bases and 2 bases, in that order; junction bases with no gene match: 8. The CDR3 has 15 amino acids. CDR3 sequence: CASSRIAGTPYEQYF. The DNA for the CDR3 is TGTGCCAGCAGCCGCATAGCGGGGACCCCCTACGAGCAGTACTTC.

Only a few counts were recorded for this clonotype. This chain uses TRBV5-5 with TRBJ1-4; no clear D. The CDR3 has 13 residues. Germline values: CDR1 SGHKS, CDR2 YYEKEE (reference sequence). The V end was cut by 4 bases, the J end by 8 bases, with 12 bases between. The CDR3 DNA is TGTGCCAGCAGCGCGTCCCCGTGGGAAAAACTGTTTTTT. It yields the protein CASSASPWEKLFF.

This clonotype was picked up many times. This rearrangement joins TRBV11-2 to TRBJ2-3; no clear D gene. This CDR3 region has 15 residues. V was shortened by 8 bases and J by 1 base, with 16 bases between the two germline ends. From germline, CDR1 is SGHAT and CDR2 FQNNGV. CDR3 amino acids: CASRLLWSGTDTQYF. The CDR3 DNA sequence: TGTGCCAGCCGACTTCTCTGGTCGGGCACAGATACGCAGTATTTT.

In this sample, this clonotype turned up many times. J is TRBJ2-5 and V is TRBV3-1; 7 nucleotides align to TRBD1. V shed 6 bases, J shed 1 base, and the junction held 8 bases outside the gene matches. The CDR3 spans 15 residues. Germline values: CDR1 LGHDT, CDR2 YNNKEL (reference sequence). CDR3 nucleotides: TGTGCCAGCAGGCAGAGGGGACAGTTCCAAGAGACCCAGTACTTC. Translation gives CASRQRGQFQETQYF.

This clonotype was recorded at least ten times. The CDR3 nucleotides are TGTGCTAGTCGTGTCACAGAGATGAACACTGAAGCTTTCTTT. Translation gives CASRVTEMNTEAFF. The chain employs TRBV12-5 and TRBJ1-1; the D is unclear. The CDR3 has 14 residues. Trimming removed 8 bases from V and 0 bases from J, with 13 bases in between. Germline V gives CDR1 LGHNT, CDR2 FRNRAP.

For this clonotype: A junction end diverges from the germline sequence, so it may reflect a read error. This chain links TRBV7-6 with TRBJ2-2, with D possibly TRBD2 on 6 matching bases. The CDR3 covers 13 residues. CDR1 and CDR2 from the germline V gene are SGHVS and FNYEAQ. Here the CDR3 DNA reads TGTGCCAGCAGCTTAAGAGAAACGGGGGAACTGTTTTTT. Amino acids: CASSLRETGELFF.

As regards this clonotype: This may arise from a read error, as a much more abundant clone is one base away. The J gene is TRBJ1-5, the V gene TRBV2; D is possibly TRBD1 (5 bases). Per germline, CDR1 SNHLY and CDR2 FYNNEI. V shed 7 bases and J shed 5 bases, with 12 bases lying between them. The CDR3 has 13 amino acids. In DNA form, the CDR3 reads TGTGCCAGCAAGGGGCGGGGATATCAGCCCCAGCATTTT. Amino acid sequence: CASKGRGYQPQHF.

This clonotype was counted ten times or more. V usage is TRBV7-2 and J usage is TRBJ1-5; D may be TRBD1 (5 bases). With 5 bases removed from V and 1 base from J, the gap between germline ends came to 12 bases. The CDR3 length is 15 residues. CDR1 and CDR2 from the germline V gene are SGHTA and FQGNSA. CDR3 sequence reads: CASSQSGISNQPQHF. In DNA form, the CDR3 reads TGTGCCAGCAGCCAATCAGGGATAAGCAATCAGCCCCAGCATTTT.

This clonotype has at least ten counts. The rearrangement joins TRBV10-1 to TRBJ2-1, with 15 bases aligning to TRBD2. From germline, CDR1 is WNHNN and CDR2 SYGVQD (reference sequence). The J segment lost 9 bases and the V segment lost 6 bases, leaving 6 bases of the junction unmatched. This CDR3 contains 15 residues. The CDR3 loop reads CASSVGTSGRFEQFF. Written as DNA, the CDR3 is TGCGCCAGCAGCGTAGGGACTAGCGGGAGGTTTGAGCAGTTCTTC.

The table lists this clonotype with many counts. The CDR3 region is CASRRTGSGKLFF. The CDR3 nucleotides read TGTGCCAGCAGAAGGACAGGGTCCGGAAAACTGTTTTTT. The chain recombines TRBV11-2 with TRBJ1-4; 8 positions match TRBD1. The germline V gene encodes CDR1 SGHAT and CDR2 FQNNGV. This CDR3 has 13 residues. Unmatched junction bases numbered 7, after V lost 6 bases and J lost 10 bases.

This clonotype was detected ten times or more. The V gene is TRBV2, the J gene TRBJ1-3, with D hard to call. CDR1 and CDR2 (germline): SNHLY, FYNNEI. V was shortened by 2 bases and J by 2 bases, with 4 bases between the two germline ends. The CDR3 is made up of 13 amino acids. The CDR3 sequence is CASSEKTGNTIYF. DNA for the CDR3: TGTGCCAGCAGTGAAAAGACTGGAAACACCATATATTTT.

The chain recombines TRBV19 with TRBJ2-3; TRBD2 aligns across 9 bases. Germline trimming cut 6 bases from V and 1 base from J; bases unmatched to any gene: 8. The CDR3 is 16 residues long. Germline V gene data show CDR1 as LNHDA and CDR2 as SQIVND (reference sequence). CDR3 sequence: CASSYGTSGRTDTQYF. The CDR3 nucleotides are TGTGCCAGTAGCTACGGTACTAGCGGGCGCACAGATACGCAGTATTTT.

J is TRBJ2-5 and V is TRBV6-1, with TRBD1 identical over 11 bases. CDR1 and CDR2 from the germline V gene are MNHNS and SASEGT. The trim removed 8 bases at V and 5 bases at J, leaving 4 bases unmatched. This CDR3 has 13 amino acids. The CDR3 is CASERDRGETQYF. As DNA, the CDR3 is TGTGCCAGCGAGAGGGACAGGGGGGAGACCCAGTACTTC.